What follows is one T cell receptor beta chain and its context. Its target is not known. The CDR3 is 15 residues long. The V gene's germline CDR1 is SGHRS and CDR2 YFSETQ. The J segment lost 4 bases and the V segment lost 4 bases, leaving 7 bases of the junction unmatched. These data belong to a study of a mutant IDH1 vaccine in newly diagnosed glioma. The sample's time point: week 23, last vaccination. Vaccination comprised doses that each held 300 ug of mutant IDH1 20-mer peptide, plus topical imiquimod. The assay was immunoSEQ multiplex PCR, and TCRdb's table has in-frame clones only and misses some. The table records about 40,000 clones, roughly 80% of them present only once.

The J gene is TRBJ2-2, the V gene TRBV5-1; TRBD2 agrees at 7 bases. The source is a man aged 50-59 years with glioma. The input for sequencing was PBMCs, taken from a glioma patient whose treatment included an IDH1 peptide vaccine. CDR3 region: CASSLPGGGTGELFF. CDR3 sequence (DNA): TGCGCCAGCAGCCTCCCAGGCGGGGGCACCGGGGAGCTGTTTTTT.